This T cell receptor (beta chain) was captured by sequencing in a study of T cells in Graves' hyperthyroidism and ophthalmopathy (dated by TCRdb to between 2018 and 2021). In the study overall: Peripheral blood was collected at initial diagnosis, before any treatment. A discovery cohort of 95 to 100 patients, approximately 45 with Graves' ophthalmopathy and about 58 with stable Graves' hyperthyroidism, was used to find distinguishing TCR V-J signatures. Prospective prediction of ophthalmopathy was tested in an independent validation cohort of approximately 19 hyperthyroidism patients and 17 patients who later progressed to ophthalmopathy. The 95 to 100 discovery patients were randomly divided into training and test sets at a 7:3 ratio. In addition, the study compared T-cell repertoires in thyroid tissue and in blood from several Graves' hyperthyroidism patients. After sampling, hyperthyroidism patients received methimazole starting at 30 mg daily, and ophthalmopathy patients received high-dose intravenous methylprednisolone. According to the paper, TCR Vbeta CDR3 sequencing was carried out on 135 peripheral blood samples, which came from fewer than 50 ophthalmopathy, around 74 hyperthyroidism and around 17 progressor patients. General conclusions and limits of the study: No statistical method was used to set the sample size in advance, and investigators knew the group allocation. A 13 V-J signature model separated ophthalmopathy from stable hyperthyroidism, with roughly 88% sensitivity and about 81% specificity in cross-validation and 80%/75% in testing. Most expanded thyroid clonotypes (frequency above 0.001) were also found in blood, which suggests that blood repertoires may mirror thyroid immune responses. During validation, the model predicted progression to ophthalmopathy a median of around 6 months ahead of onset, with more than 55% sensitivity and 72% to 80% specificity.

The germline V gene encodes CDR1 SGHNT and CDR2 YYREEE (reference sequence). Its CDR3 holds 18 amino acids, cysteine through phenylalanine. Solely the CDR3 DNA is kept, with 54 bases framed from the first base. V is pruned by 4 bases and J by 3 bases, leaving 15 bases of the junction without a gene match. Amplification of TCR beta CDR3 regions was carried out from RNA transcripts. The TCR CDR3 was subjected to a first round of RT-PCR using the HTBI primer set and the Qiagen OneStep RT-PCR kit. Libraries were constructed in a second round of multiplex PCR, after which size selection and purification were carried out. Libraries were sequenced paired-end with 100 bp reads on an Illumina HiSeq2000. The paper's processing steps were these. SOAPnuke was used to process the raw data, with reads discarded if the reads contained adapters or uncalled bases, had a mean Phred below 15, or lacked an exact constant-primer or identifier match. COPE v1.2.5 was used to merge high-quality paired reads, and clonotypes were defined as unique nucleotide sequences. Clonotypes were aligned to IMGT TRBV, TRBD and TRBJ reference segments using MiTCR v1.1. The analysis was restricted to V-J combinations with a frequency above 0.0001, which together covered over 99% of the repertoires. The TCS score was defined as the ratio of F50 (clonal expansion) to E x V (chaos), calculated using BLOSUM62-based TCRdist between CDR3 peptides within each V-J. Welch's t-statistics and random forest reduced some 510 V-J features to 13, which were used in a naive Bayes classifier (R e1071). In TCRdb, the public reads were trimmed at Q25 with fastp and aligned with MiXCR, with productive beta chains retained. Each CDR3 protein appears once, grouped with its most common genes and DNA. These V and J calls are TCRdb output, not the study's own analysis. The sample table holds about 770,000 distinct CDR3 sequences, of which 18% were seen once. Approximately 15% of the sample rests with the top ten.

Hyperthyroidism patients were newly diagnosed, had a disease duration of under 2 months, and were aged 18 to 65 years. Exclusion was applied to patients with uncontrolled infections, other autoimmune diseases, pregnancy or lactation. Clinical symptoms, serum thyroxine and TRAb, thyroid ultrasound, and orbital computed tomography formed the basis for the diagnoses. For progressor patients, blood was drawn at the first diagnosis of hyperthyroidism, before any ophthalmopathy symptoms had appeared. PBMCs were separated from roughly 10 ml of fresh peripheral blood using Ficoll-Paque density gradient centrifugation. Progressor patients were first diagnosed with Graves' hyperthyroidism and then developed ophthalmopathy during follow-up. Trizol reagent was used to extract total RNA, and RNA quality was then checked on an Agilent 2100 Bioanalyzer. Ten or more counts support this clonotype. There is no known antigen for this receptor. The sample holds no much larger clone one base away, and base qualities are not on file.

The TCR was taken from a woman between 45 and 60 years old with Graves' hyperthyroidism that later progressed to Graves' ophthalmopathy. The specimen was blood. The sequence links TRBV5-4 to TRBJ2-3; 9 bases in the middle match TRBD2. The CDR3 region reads CASSAARPAGGSTDTQYF. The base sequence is TGTGCCAGCAGCGCCGCACGGCCGGCGGGGGGGAGTACAGATACGCAGTATTTT.